This is a list of T cell receptor beta chains from one sample in a study of OX40 agonist ivuxolimab in advanced cancers. Sequencing used immunoSEQ multiplex PCR; TCRdb keeps in-frame clones, though not all of them. The sample gives roughly 58,000 clones, around three quarters of which show up once; approximately 6.8% is in the top ten. The sequenced sample was CD4+ or CD8+ T cells sorted from blood, obtained in a trial of the OX40 agonist ivuxolimab. The receptors derive from an adult with an advanced solid tumor such as melanoma, head and neck, liver or kidney cancer. Each CDR3 is given with its conserved first and last residue. The order of the fields is J gene, V gene, D gene, clone size, CDR3 protein, CDR3 DNA. D genes are given only for firm matches. Size is stated for part of the rows, as once, few or many counts, or as a class when the clone is expanded.

>TRBJ2-1|TRBV5-1|-|-
CASSLWAGSSYNEQFF
TGCGCCAGCAGCTTGTGGGCAGGGAGCTCCTACAATGAGCAGTTCTTC
>TRBJ2-1|TRBV5-1|-|-
CASSLVSLTYNEQFF
TGCGCCAGCAGCTTGGTCTCTCTAACCTACAATGAGCAGTTCTTC
>TRBJ1-1|TRBV5-5|TRBD1|-
CASSPGTGGWYTEAFF
TGTGCCAGCAGCCCCGGGACAGGGGGATGGTACACTGAAGCTTTCTTT
>TRBJ2-7|TRBV5-4|TRBD1|once
CASSFRTGKGYEQYF
TGTGCCAGCAGTTTTCGGACAGGGAAGGGTTACGAGCAGTACTTC
>TRBJ1-1|TRBV19|-|few
CASSRWVTGGEAFF
TGTGCCAGTAGTAGATGGGTAACTGGGGGTGAAGCTTTCTTT
>TRBJ2-3|TRBV5-1|TRBD2|-
CASSLATSSGFTDTQYF
TGCGCCAGCAGCTTGGCCACTTCTAGCGGGTTCACAGATACGCAGTATTTT
>TRBJ1-4|TRBV19|-|-
CASSIQGLRTNEKLFF
TGTGCCAGTAGTATCCAGGGCCTCAGAACTAATGAAAAACTGTTTTTT
>TRBJ1-2|TRBV7-2|TRBD1|few
CASSGQGRVYTF
TGTGCCAGCAGCGGACAGGGTCGTGTCTACACCTTC
>TRBJ2-7|TRBV18|-|-
CASSEGQNYEQYF
TGTGCCAGCTCAGAGGGACAAAACTACGAGCAGTACTTC
>TRBJ2-2|TRBV9|-|-
CASSASSVFNTGELFF
TGTGCCAGCAGCGCGTCTAGCGTATTTAACACCGGGGAGCTGTTTTTT
>TRBJ2-5|TRBV7-9|TRBD1|-
CASSTQGAYETQYF
TGTGCCAGCAGCACACAGGGGGCCTATGAGACCCAGTACTTC
>TRBJ2-7|TRBV7-9|TRBD1|few
CASSLGRPGQGAEEQYF
TGTGCCAGCAGCTTAGGCCGACCGGGACAGGGGGCTGAAGAGCAGTACTTC
>TRBJ1-2|TRBV18|-|few
CASSTGTIGYGYTF
TGTGCCAGCTCTACCGGGACAATCGGCTATGGCTACACCTTC
>TRBJ2-1|TRBV19|-|-
CASSIIGGDDEQFF
TGTGCCAGTAGTATAATTGGAGGGGACGATGAGCAGTTCTTC
>TRBJ1-2|TRBV19|-|-
CASSGRDSQRDYGYTF
TGTGCCAGTAGTGGCCGGGACTCCCAAAGGGACTATGGCTACACCTTC